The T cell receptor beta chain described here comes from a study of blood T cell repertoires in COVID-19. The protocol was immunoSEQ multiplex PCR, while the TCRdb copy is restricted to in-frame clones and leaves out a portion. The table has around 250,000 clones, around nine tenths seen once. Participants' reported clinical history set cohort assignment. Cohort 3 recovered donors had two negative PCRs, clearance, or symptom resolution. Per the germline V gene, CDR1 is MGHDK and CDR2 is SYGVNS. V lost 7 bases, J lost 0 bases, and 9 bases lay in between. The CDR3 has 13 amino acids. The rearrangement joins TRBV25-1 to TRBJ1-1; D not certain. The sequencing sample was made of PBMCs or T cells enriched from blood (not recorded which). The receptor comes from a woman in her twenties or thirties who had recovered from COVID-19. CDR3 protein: CASMRAVNTEAFF. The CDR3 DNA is TGTGCCAGCATGAGGGCGGTGAACACTGAAGCTTTCTTT.